A selection of T cell receptor beta chains follows, all from one sample in a study of T cells after yellow fever vaccination. Using its own MiXCR run on the 5' RACE reads, TCRdb lists one record per CDR3 protein. The table has about 75,000 distinct CDR3 sequences, about 7.3% seen once. This specimen was CD8+ T cells sorted from PBMCs, taken roughly 10 days after the first yellow fever vaccination. The receptors were sampled from a man aged 18 to 30 who received the YFV17D yellow fever vaccine. Both conserved end residues are part of each CDR3. Each record gives: D gene, V gene, clone size, J gene, CDR3 protein, CDR3 DNA. D genes are given only for firm matches. Size is stated for part of the rows, as once, few or many counts, or as a class when the clone is expanded.

-	TRBV12-3/TRBV12-4	-	TRBJ2-5	CASSSRQLQETQYF	TGTGCCAGCAGCTCCAGACAGCTTCAAGAGACCCAGTACTTC
-	TRBV4-1	many	TRBJ2-7	CASSQGRGSPYEQYF	TGCGCCAGCAGCCAAGGTCGGGGGTCGCCCTACGAGCAGTACTTC
TRBD1	TRBV6-2/TRBV6-3	-	TRBJ2-6	CASSTTGGSGANVLTF	TGTGCCAGCAGTACCACAGGGGGCTCCGGGGCCAACGTCCTGACTTTC
-	TRBV7-8	few	TRBJ2-1	CASTFTRSSYNEQFF	TGTGCCAGCACCTTCACCCGGAGCTCCTACAATGAGCAGTTCTTC
-	TRBV28	few	TRBJ2-1	CASSFPLYRSSYNEQFF	TGTGCCAGCAGTTTCCCCCTATACAGGAGCTCCTACAATGAGCAGTTCTTC
TRBD2	TRBV7-9	-	TRBJ2-3	CASSSPLSGAADTQYF	TGTGCCAGCAGCTCGCCCCTAAGCGGGGCGGCAGATACGCAGTATTTT
-	TRBV4-3	many	TRBJ2-5	CASSQRGSGRDETQYF	TGCGCCAGCAGCCAGAGGGGGTCAGGGAGGGATGAGACCCAGTACTTC
TRBD1	TRBV9	few	TRBJ2-1	CASSVGTGANEQFF	TGTGCCAGCAGCGTCGGGACAGGGGCCAATGAGCAGTTCTTC
TRBD1	TRBV15	-	TRBJ2-7	CATSRGGTAPYEQYF	TGTGCCACCAGCAGAGGGGGGACAGCTCCCTACGAGCAGTACTTC
-	TRBV6-5	many	TRBJ2-2	CASSSEGAGELFF	TGTGCCAGCAGTTCCGAGGGGGCCGGGGAGCTGTTTTTT
-	TRBV10-1	-	TRBJ2-7	CASSESGRPYEQYF	TGCGCCAGCAGTGAAAGCGGACGGCCCTACGAGCAGTACTTC
-	TRBV2	few	TRBJ2-1	CASSDYGNEQFF	TGTGCCAGCAGTGATTATGGAAATGAGCAGTTCTTC
-	TRBV7-6	few	TRBJ2-1	CASSPGFYNEQFF	TGTGCCAGCAGCCCCGGGTTCTACAATGAGCAGTTCTTC
-	TRBV4-3	many	TRBJ1-2	CASSQPDSYGYTF	TGCGCCAGCAGCCAACCGGACAGTTATGGCTACACCTTC
-	TRBV20-1	many	TRBJ2-1	CSARGGGTLSSNEQFF	TGCAGTGCTAGAGGAGGGGGGACCCTGTCGTCCAATGAGCAGTTCTTC
-	TRBV20-1	many	TRBJ2-7	CSASNRGTYEQYF	TGCAGTGCTAGTAATAGGGGAACCTACGAGCAGTACTTC
-	TRBV5-4	-	TRBJ2-5	CASTKDVQETQYF	TGTGCCAGCACCAAAGACGTCCAAGAGACCCAGTACTTC
TRBD1	TRBV29-1	many	TRBJ1-1	CSVEGTGRSAEAFF	TGCAGCGTTGAGGGGACAGGGCGGAGCGCTGAAGCTTTCTTT
-	TRBV12-3/TRBV12-4	many	TRBJ2-1	CASSSGGLEGSYNEQFF	TGTGCCAGCAGTTCCGGGGGTCTGGAGGGCTCCTACAATGAGCAGTTCTTC
-	TRBV13	few	TRBJ2-2	CASSLGGVNTGELFF	TGTGCCAGCAGCCTAGGGGGAGTGAACACCGGGGAGCTGTTTTTT
-	TRBV10-3	many	TRBJ2-2	CAISAQTATGELFF	TGTGCCATCAGTGCCCAAACAGCCACCGGGGAGCTGTTTTTT
-	TRBV6-2/TRBV6-3	few	TRBJ2-3	CASTLSRPDTQYF	TGTGCCAGCACCCTATCGAGACCAGATACGCAGTATTTT
-	TRBV12-3/TRBV12-4	-	TRBJ2-4	CASPSSKDKNIQYF	TGTGCCAGCCCCTCCTCTAAAGACAAAAACATTCAGTACTTC
-	TRBV6-6	many	TRBJ1-1	CASQEVNTEAFF	TGTGCCAGCCAAGAAGTGAACACTGAAGCTTTCTTT
-	TRBV9	many	TRBJ1-2	CASSVGWTVDGYTF	TGTGCCAGCAGCGTAGGATGGACAGTGGATGGCTACACCTTC
-	TRBV4-1	-	TRBJ1-2	CASSQEPKSNYGYTF	TGCGCCAGCAGCCAAGAGCCAAAGTCTAACTATGGCTACACCTTC
-	TRBV29-1	many	TRBJ2-7	CSVEDGGGKYEQYF	TGCAGCGTTGAAGATGGGGGGGGCAAATACGAGCAGTACTTC